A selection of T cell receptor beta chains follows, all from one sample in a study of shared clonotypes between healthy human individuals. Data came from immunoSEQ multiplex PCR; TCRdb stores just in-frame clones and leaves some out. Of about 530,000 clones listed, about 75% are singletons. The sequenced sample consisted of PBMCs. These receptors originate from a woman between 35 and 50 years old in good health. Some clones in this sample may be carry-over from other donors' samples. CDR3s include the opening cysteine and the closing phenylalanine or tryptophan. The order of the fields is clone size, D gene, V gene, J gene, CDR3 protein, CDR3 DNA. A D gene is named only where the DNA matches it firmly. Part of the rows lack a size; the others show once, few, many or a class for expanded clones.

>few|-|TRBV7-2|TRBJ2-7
CASSLRHFYEQYF
TGTGCCAGCAGCTTAAGACATTTCTACGAGCAGTACTTC
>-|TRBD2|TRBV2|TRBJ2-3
CASSGLAGITDTQYF
TGTGCCAGCAGTGGACTAGCGGGAATCACAGATACGCAGTATTTT
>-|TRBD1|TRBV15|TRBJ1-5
CATSRGQGWANQPQHF
TGTGCCACCAGCAGAGGACAGGGGTGGGCCAATCAGCCCCAGCATTTT
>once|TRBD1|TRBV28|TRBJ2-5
CASHTTGQGQETQYF
TGTGCCAGCCACACGACCGGACAGGGCCAAGAGACCCAGTACTTC
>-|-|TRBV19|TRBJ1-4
CASTEAATNEKLFF
TGTGCCAGTACCGAAGCCGCAACTAATGAAAAACTGTTTTTT
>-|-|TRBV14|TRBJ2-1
CASSQDNLDRQFF
TGTGCCAGCAGCCAAGACAACTTGGATAGGCAGTTCTTC
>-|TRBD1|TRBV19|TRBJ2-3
CATGTGHSTDTQYF
TGTGCCACCGGGACAGGCCATAGCACAGATACGCAGTATTTT
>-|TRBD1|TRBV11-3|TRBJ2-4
CASSLGDREPLAKNIQYF
TGTGCCAGCAGCTTAGGGGACAGAGAACCCCTAGCCAAAAACATTCAGTACTTC
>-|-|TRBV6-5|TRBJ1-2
CASSPSNYGYTF
TGTGCCAGCAGCCCCAGTAACTATGGCTACACCTTC
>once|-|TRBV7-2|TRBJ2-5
CASSSLSQETQYF
TGTGCCAGCAGCTCCCTCTCCCAAGAGACCCAGTACTTC
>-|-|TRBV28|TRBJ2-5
CASRGGQFGTQYF
TGTGCCAGCAGGGGGGGTCAGTTCGGGACCCAGTACTTC
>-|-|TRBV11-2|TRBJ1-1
CASRLGGVAPMNTEAFF
TGTGCCAGCAGACTAGGGGGGGTGGCGCCGATGAACACTGAAGCTTTCTTT
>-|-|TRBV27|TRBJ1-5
CASSLGGDQPQHF
TGTGCCAGCAGTTTAGGAGGGGATCAGCCCCAGCATTTT
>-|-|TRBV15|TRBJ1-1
CATSRVRGSWTEAFF
TGTGCCACCAGCAGAGTGAGGGGTTCTTGGACTGAAGCTTTCTTT
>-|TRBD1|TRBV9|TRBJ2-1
CASSVAGTVYNEQFF
TGTGCCAGCAGCGTAGCCGGGACAGTTTACAATGAGCAGTTCTTC
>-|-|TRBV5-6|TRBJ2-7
CASSLQVYEQYF
TGTGCCAGCAGCTTACAGGTATACGAGCAGTACTTC
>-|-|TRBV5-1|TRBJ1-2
CASSLESPSYGYTF
TGCGCCAGCAGCTTGGAGAGTCCTTCGTATGGCTACACCTTC
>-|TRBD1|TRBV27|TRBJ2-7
CASSWDRGRGEQYF
TGTGCCAGCAGTTGGGACAGGGGGCGCGGTGAGCAGTACTTC